The 14 T cell receptor beta chains reported below all come from one sample, sequenced in a study of control samples from healthy donors and cancer patients. This table comes from immunoSEQ multiplex PCR, and its TCRdb copy is limited to in-frame clones, with some not included. The sample lists around 170,000 clones; around nine tenths were seen once. Sequencing was done on a sample of blood. These receptors came from a young man in good health.

The chain recombines TRBV9 with TRBJ2-3; 11 bases agree with TRBD2. V lost 2 bases to trimming and J lost 0 bases; unmatched junction nucleotides: 8. The germline gives CDR1 SGDLS, CDR2 YYNGEE. This CDR3 spans 18 amino acids. In DNA form, the CDR3 reads TGTGCCAGCAGCGTCACTAGCGGGGGAGAACTTAGCACAGATACGCAGTATTTT. It encodes CASSVTSGGELSTDTQYF.

This chain connects TRBV30 to TRBJ2-3, with D hard to call. Germline V lookup: CDR1 GTSNPN, CDR2 SVGIG (reference sequence). V lost 4 bases and J lost 3, with 5 bases in between. The CDR3 loop spans 11 amino acids. CDR3 sequence reads: CAWMGTDTQYF. The CDR3 bases are TGTGCCTGGATGGGAACAGATACGCAGTATTTT.

The V and J genes are TRBV5-1 and TRBJ1-1; D is ambiguous. CDR1 is SGHRS, CDR2 YFSETQ, per germline. The CDR3 has 14 residues. Trimming removed 5 bases from V and 3 bases from J, with 14 bases in between. CDR3 sequence reads: CASRIDGSYTEAFF. The CDR3 region has the DNA TGCGCCAGCAGAATCGACGGTAGCTACACTGAAGCTTTCTTT.

The chain links TRBV28 to TRBJ2-1; TRBD2 aligns across 12 bases. The trim removed 7 bases at V and 6 bases at J, leaving 13 bases unmatched. The CDR3 totals 17 residues. The V gene's germline CDR1 is MDHEN and CDR2 SYDVKM. CDR3 region: CASTAGLAGGPPNEQFF. The CDR3 coding sequence is TGTGCCAGCACCGCGGGGCTAGCGGGAGGGCCTCCCAATGAGCAGTTCTTC.

The rearrangement uses TRBV2 and TRBJ1-1; D not resolved. The V and J ends lost 4 bases and 3 bases respectively, with 9 bases between them. The CDR3 consists of 13 residues. Germline V CDR1 and CDR2: SNHLY, FYNNEI. CDR3 in amino acids: CASSATMDTEAFF. CDR3 nucleotide sequence: TGTGCCAGCAGTGCGACTATGGACACTGAAGCTTTCTTT. The variable domain in full, completed from reference TRBV2 and TRBJ1-1, reads EPEVTQTPSHQVTQMGQEVILRCVPISNHLYFYWYRQILGQKVEFLVSFYNNEISEKSEIFDDQFSVERPDGSNFTLKIRSTKLEDSAMYFCASSATMDTEAFFGQGTRLTVV.

This chain connects TRBV7-6 to TRBJ2-2; the D gene is possibly TRBD2 (5 bases). V was shortened by 2 bases and J by 5 bases, with 15 bases between the two germline ends. Looked up from germline, CDR1 is SGHVS and CDR2 is FNYEAQ. The CDR3 consists of 16 residues. The CDR3 nucleotides are TGTGCCAGCAGCTTAAGAGGGCTGTTATGGACCGGGGAGCTGTTTTTT. This gives the protein CASSLRGLLWTGELFF.

CDR3 region: CASSPVVGQINSPLHF. Here the CDR3 DNA reads TGTGCCAGCAGCCCAGTCGTGGGACAGATTAATTCACCCCTCCACTTT. The rearrangement links TRBV14 to TRBJ1-6; 7 positions agree with TRBD1. V shed 4 bases, J shed 6 bases, and the junction held 9 bases outside the gene matches. CDR1 and CDR2 from the germline V gene are SGHDN and FVKESK. The length of the CDR3 is 16 residues. Based on the CDR3 plus reference TRBV14 and TRBJ1-6, the full variable domain is EAGVTQFPSHSVIEKGQTVTLRCDPISGHDNLYWYRRVMGKEIKFLLHFVKESKQDESGMPNNRFLAERTGGTYSTLKVQPAELEDSGVYFCASSPVVGQINSPLHFGNGTRLTVT.

This rearrangement joins TRBV18 to TRBJ1-5; D unresolved. The CDR3 runs 13 residues. The ends were cut back, 2 bases at V and 7 bases at J, with 9 bases in the middle. Germline CDR1 KGHSH, CDR2 LQKENI. This CDR3 reads CASSPGREQPQHF. The CDR3, as DNA: TGTGCCAGCTCACCAGGGAGGGAGCAGCCCCAGCATTTT.

The rearrangement joins TRBV3-1 (or the pseudogene TRBV3-2) to TRBJ1-6; TRBD1 might be the D (5 bases). CDR3 size: 14 residues. V was clipped by 0 bases and J by 7 bases, with 7 bases between them. Germline lookup yields CDR1 LGHDT and CDR2 YNNKEL (reference sequence). The CDR3 here is CASSQEWGNSPLHF. The CDR3 DNA reads TGTGCCAGCAGCCAAGAGTGGGGGAATTCACCCCTCCACTTT.

The chain couples TRBV27 to TRBJ2-7; D is perhaps TRBD2 (6 bases). Between the trimmed V and J ends, which lost 7 bases and 7 bases, there was a span of 17 bases. In germline, CDR1 is MNHEY, CDR2 SMNVEV (reference sequence). CDR3 length: 13 residues. The DNA for the CDR3 is TGTGCCAGCAATGGGGGGACCGTGGGGGAGCAGTACTTC. This encodes CASNGGTVGEQYF.

V usage is TRBV18 and J usage is TRBJ1-1; 12 bases align to TRBD1. Trimming removed 2 bases from V and 1 base from J; junction bases left unmatched: 2. CDR1 is KGHSH and CDR2 is LQKENI in the germline V gene. This CDR3 comprises 16 residues. CDR3 in DNA: TGTGCCAGCTCACCAGGGACAGGGGGCAGGAACACTGAAGCTTTCTTT. This translates into CASSPGTGGRNTEAFF.

The chain uses TRBV11-2 and TRBJ1-4, with TRBD1 as a possible D gene (5 bases). V was cut by 5 bases and J by 8 bases, with 15 bases left in between. This CDR3 spans 14 amino acids. Germline V gene sequence: CDR1 SGHAT, CDR2 FQNNGV. The CDR3 coding sequence is TGTGCCAGCAGCCCGGGACCAGACAACGAAAAACTGTTTTTT. Encoded protein: CASSPGPDNEKLFF. The variable domain in full, with the rest retrieved from reference TRBV11-2 and TRBJ1-4, is EAGVAQSPRYKIIEKRQSVAFWCNPISGHATLYWYQQILGQGPKLLIQFQNNGVVDDSQLPKDRFSAERLKGVDSTLKIQPAKLEDSAVYLCASSPGPDNEKLFFGSGTQLSVL.

The V call is TRBV2, the J call TRBJ1-1; TRBD1 matches 8 bases. Germline values: CDR1 SNHLY, CDR2 FYNNEI. The length of the CDR3 is 15 residues. After removal of 5 bases from V and 2 bases from J, the junction contained 7 bases not matched to a gene. The CDR3 here is CASSRTGLGNTEAFF. CDR3 nucleotide sequence: TGTGCCAGCAGTAGGACAGGGTTAGGCAACACTGAAGCTTTCTTT.

The chain recombines TRBV19 with TRBJ1-1; D gene ambiguous. Germline CDR1 reads LNHDA; CDR2 reads SQIVND (reference sequence). V lost 5 bases and J lost 0, with 10 bases in between. The CDR3 has 14 residues. The CDR3 region is CASSAQRMNTEAFF. DNA of the CDR3: TGTGCCAGTAGTGCACAGAGAATGAACACTGAAGCTTTCTTT.